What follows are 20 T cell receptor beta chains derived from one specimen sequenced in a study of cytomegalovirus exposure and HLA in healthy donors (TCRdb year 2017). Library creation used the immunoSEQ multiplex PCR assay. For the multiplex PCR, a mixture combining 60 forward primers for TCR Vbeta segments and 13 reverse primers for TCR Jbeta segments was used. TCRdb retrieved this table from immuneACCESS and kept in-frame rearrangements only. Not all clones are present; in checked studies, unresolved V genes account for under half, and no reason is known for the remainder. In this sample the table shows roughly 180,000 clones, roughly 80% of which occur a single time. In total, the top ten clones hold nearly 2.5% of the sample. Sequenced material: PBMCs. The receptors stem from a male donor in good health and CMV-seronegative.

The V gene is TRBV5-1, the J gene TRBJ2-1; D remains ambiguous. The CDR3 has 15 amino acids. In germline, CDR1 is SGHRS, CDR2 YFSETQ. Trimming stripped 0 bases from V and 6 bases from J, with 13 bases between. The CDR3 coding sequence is TGCGCCAGCAGCTTGGGACTTAACCACGCCAATGAGCAGTTCTTC. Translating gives CASSLGLNHANEQFF.

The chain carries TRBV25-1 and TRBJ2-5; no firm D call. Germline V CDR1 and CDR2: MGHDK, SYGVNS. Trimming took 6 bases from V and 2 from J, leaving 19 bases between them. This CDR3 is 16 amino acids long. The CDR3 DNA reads TGTGCCAGCAGCCCTGGGCCCTCCCCCGAACAAGAGACCCAGTACTTC. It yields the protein CASSPGPSPEQETQYF.

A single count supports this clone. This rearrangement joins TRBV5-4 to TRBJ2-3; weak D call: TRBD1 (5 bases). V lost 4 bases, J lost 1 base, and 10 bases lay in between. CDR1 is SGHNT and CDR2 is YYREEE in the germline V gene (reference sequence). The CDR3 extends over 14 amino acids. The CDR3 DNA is TGTGCCAGCAGCCCAGAACAGGGCACAGATACGCAGTATTTT. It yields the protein CASSPEQGTDTQYF.

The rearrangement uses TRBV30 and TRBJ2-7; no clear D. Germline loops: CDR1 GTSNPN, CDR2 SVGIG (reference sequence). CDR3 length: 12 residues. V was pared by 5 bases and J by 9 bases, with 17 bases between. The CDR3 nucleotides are TGTGCCTGGTCATTATCGGTAGCAATGCAGTACTTC. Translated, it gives CAWSLSVAMQYF.

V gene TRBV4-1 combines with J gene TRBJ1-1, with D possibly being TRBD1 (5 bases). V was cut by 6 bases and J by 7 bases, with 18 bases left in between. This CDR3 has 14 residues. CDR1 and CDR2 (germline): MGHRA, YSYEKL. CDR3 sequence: CASSFSGGAGEAFF. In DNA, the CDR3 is TGCGCCAGCAGTTTTTCCGGGGGAGCCGGTGAAGCTTTCTTT.

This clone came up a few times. The CDR3 DNA reads TGTGCCAGTAGCCAGACAGGGCTCACTGAAGCTTTCTTT. Its translation: CASSQTGLTEAFF. The V call is TRBV19, the J call TRBJ1-1, with 7 nucleotides matching TRBD1. The CDR3 runs 13 residues. After removal of 6 bases from V and 4 bases from J, the junction contained 5 bases not matched to a gene. Germline V lookup: CDR1 LNHDA, CDR2 SQIVND (reference sequence).

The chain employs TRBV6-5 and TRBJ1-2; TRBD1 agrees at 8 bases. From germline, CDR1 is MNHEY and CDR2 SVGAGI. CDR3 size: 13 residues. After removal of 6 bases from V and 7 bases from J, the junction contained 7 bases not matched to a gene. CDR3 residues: CASSQGAVSGYTF. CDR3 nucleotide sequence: TGTGCCAGCAGCCAGGGGGCAGTATCTGGCTACACCTTC.

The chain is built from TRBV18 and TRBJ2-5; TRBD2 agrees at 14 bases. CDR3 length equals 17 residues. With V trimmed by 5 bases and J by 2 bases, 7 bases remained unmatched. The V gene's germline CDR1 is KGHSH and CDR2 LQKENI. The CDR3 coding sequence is TGTGCCAGCTCAGCCGGGACTAGCGGGAGAGCACAAGAGACCCAGTACTTC. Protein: CASSAGTSGRAQETQYF.

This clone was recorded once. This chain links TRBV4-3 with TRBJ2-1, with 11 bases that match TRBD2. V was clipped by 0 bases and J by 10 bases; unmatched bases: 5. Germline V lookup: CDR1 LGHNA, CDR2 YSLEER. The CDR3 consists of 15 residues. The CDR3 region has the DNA TGCGCCAGCAGCCAAGATAGCGGGGGGGCCCGAGAGCAGTTCTTC. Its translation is CASSQDSGGAREQFF.

The CDR3 reads CASSERRGRAQETQYF. The CDR3 coding sequence is TGTGCCAGCAGTGAGCGGCGCGGGAGGGCCCAAGAGACCCAGTACTTC. The V and J genes are TRBV6-1 and TRBJ2-5, with TRBD2 identical over 9 bases. The CDR3 sequence is 16 residues long. Germline V lookup: CDR1 MNHNS, CDR2 SASEGT. J lost 1 base, V lost 3 bases, and 6 bases had no gene match.

The CDR3 coding sequence is TGTGCCTTACACGACCCCAGGGGGCCCTATGGCTACACCTTC. Amino acids: CALHDPRGPYGYTF. The V call is TRBV28, the J call TRBJ1-2; 8 positions match TRBD1. The V gene's germline CDR1 is MDHEN and CDR2 SYDVKM. This CDR3 is 14 amino acids long. V shed 11 bases and J 4 bases; nucleotides not matched to a gene: 12.

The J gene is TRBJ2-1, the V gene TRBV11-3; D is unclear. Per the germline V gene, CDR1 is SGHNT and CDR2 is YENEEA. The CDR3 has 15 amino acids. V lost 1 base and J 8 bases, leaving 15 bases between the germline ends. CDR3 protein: CASSLGSPTTYEQFF. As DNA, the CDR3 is TGTGCCAGCAGCTTAGGCTCGCCCACTACCTATGAGCAGTTCTTC. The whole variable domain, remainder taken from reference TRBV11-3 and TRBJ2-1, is EAGVVQSPRYKIIEKKQPVAFWCNPISGHNTLYWYLQNLGQGPELLIRYENEEAVDDSQLPKDRFSAERLKGVDSTLKIQPAELGDSAVYLCASSLGSPTTYEQFFGPGTRLTVL.

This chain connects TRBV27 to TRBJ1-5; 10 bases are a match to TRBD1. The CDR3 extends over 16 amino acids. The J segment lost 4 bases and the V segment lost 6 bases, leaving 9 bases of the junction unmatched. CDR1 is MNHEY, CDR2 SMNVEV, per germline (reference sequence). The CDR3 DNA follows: TGTGCCAGCAGACCTCGGGACAGGGGTTTGAATCAGCCCCAGCATTTT. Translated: CASRPRDRGLNQPQHF.

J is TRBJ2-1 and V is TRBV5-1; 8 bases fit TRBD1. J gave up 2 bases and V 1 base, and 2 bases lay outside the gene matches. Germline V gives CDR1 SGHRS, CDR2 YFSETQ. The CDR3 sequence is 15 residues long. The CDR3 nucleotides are TGCGCCAGCAGCTTGTACAGGGGGACCTACAATGAGCAGTTCTTC. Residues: CASSLYRGTYNEQFF.

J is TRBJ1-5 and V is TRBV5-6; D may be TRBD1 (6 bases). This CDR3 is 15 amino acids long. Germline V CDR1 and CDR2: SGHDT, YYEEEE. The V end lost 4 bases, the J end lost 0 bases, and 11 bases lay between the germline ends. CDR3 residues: CASSQGFYSNQPQHF. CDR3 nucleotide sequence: TGTGCCAGCAGCCAGGGGTTCTATAGCAATCAGCCCCAGCATTTT.

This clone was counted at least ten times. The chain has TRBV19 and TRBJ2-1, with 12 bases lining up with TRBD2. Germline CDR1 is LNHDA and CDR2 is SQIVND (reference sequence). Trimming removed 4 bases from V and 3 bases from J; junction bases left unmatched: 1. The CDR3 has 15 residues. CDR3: CASSKTSGGYNEQFF. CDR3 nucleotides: TGTGCCAGTAGTAAGACTAGCGGGGGCTACAATGAGCAGTTCTTC.

CDR3 region: CASRDEASGANTGELFF. The CDR3 nucleotides are TGTGCCAGCAGGGATGAGGCTAGCGGGGCAAACACCGGGGAGCTGTTTTTT. The chain combines TRBV7-3 with TRBJ2-2, with 9 bases that match TRBD2. Germline V CDR1 and CDR2: SGHTA, FQGTGA. The CDR3 has 17 residues. J lost 2 bases, V lost 6 bases, and 10 bases had no gene match.

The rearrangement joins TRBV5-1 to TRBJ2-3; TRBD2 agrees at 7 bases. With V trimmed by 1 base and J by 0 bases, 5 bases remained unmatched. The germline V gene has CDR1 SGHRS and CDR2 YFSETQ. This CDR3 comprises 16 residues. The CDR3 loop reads CASSLRLAESTDTQYF. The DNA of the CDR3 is TGCGCCAGCAGCTTGAGGCTAGCGGAAAGCACAGATACGCAGTATTTT.

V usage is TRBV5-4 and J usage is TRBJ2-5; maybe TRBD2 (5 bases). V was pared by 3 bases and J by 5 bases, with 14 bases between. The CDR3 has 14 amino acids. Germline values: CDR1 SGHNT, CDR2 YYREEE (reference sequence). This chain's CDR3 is CASSSGPQRETQYF. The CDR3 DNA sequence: TGTGCCAGCAGCTCCGGACCGCAGCGGGAGACCCAGTACTTC.

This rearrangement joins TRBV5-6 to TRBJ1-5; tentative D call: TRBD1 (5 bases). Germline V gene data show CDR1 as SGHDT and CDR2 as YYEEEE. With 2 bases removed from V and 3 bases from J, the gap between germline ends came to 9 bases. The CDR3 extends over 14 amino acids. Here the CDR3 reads CASSFGGYNQPQHF. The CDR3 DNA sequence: TGTGCCAGCAGCTTCGGGGGTTACAATCAGCCCCAGCATTTT.